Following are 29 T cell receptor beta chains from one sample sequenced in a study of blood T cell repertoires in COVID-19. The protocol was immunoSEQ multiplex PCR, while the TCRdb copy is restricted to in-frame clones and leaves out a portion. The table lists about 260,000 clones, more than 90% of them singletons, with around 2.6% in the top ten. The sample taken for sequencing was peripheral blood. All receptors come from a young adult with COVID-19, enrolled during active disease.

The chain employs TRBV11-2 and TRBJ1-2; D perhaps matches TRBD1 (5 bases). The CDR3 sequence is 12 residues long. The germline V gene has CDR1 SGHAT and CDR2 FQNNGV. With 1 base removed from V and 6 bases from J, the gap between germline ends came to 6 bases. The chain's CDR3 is CASSLAGDGYTF. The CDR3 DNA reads TGTGCCAGCAGCTTAGCGGGGGATGGCTACACCTTC. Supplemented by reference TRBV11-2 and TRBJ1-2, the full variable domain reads EAGVAQSPRYKIIEKRQSVAFWCNPISGHATLYWYQQILGQGPKLLIQFQNNGVVDDSQLPKDRFSAERLKGVDSTLKIQPAKLEDSAVYLCASSLAGDGYTFGSGTRLTVV.

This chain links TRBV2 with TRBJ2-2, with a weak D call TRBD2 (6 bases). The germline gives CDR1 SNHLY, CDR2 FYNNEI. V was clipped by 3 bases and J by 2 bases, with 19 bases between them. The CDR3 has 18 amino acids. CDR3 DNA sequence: TGTGCCAGCAGTGACCACCCCGACGGGACTTACAACACCGGGGAGCTGTTTTTT. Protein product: CASSDHPDGTYNTGELFF.

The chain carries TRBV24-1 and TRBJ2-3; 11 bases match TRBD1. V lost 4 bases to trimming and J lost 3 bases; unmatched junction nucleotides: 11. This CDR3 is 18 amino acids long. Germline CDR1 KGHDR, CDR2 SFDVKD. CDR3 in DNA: TGTGCCACCAGTGACCCGCCTGGGACAGGGGGGATTACAGATACGCAGTATTTT. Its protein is CATSDPPGTGGITDTQYF.

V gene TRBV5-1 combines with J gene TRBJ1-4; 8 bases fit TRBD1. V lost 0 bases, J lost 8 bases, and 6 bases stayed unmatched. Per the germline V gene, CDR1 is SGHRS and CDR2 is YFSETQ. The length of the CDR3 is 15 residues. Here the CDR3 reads CASSLDGQGGEKLFF. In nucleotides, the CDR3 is TGCGCCAGCAGCTTGGATGGACAGGGAGGGGAAAAACTGTTTTTT.

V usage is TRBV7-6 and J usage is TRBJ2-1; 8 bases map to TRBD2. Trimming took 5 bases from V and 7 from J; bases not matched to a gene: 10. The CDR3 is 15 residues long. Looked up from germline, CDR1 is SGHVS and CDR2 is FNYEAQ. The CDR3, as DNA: TGTGCCAGCAGCCAACTAGCGGTGTGGGGGAATGAGCAGTTCTTC. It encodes CASSQLAVWGNEQFF.

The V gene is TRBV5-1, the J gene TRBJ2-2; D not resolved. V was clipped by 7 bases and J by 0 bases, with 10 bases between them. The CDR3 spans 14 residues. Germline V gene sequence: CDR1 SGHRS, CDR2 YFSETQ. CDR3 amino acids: CASLSETNTGELFF. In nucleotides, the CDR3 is TGCGCCAGCCTGAGCGAAACGAACACCGGGGAGCTGTTTTTT.

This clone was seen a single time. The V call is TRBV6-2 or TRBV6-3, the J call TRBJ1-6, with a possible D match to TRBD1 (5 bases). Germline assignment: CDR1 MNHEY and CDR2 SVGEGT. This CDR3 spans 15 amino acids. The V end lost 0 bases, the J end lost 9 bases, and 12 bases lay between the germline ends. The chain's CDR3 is CASSYSSRGGSPLHF. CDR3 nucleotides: TGTGCCAGCAGTTACTCCTCACGCGGGGGTTCACCCCTCCACTTT.

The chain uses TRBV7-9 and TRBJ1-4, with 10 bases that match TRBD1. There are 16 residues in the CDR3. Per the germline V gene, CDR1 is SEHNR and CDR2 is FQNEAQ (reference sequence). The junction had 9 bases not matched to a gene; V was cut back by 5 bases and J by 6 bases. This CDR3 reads CASSPTGGAYHEKLFF. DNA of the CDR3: TGTGCCAGCAGCCCGACAGGGGGCGCGTATCATGAAAAACTGTTTTTT.

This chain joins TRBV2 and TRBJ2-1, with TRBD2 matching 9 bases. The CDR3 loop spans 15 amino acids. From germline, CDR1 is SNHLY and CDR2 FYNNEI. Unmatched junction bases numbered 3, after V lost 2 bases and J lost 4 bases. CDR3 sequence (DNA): TGTGCCAGCAGTGAAAGGCTAGCGGGATACAATGAGCAGTTCTTC. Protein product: CASSERLAGYNEQFF.

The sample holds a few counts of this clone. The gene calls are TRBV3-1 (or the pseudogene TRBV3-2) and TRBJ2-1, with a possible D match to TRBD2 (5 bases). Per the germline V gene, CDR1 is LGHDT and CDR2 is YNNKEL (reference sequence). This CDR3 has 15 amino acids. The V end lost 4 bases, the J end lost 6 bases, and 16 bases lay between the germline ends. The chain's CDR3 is CASSPSGSAVNEQFF. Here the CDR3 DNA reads TGTGCCAGCAGCCCTTCCGGTAGCGCGGTCAATGAGCAGTTCTTC.

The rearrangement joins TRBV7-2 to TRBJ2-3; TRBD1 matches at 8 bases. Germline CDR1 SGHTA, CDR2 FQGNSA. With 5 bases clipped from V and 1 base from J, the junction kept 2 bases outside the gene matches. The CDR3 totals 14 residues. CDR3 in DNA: TGTGCCAGCAGCCCGGGACAGGGCACAGATACGCAGTATTTT. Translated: CASSPGQGTDTQYF.

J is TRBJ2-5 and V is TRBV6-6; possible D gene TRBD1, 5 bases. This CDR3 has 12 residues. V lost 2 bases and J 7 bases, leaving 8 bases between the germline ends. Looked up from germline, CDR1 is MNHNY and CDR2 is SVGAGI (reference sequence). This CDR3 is CASSYGQGTQYF. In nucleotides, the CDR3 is TGTGCCAGCAGTTACGGGCAGGGGACCCAGTACTTC.

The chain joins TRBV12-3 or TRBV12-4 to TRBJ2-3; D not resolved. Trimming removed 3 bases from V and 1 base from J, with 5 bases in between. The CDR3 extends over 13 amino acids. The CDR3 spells CASSFTGTDTQYF. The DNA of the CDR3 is TGTGCCAGCAGTTTCACAGGCACAGATACGCAGTATTTT.

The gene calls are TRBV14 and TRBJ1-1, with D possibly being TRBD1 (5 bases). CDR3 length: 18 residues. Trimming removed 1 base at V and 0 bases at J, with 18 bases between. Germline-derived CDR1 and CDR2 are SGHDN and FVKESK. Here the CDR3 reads CASSQGWGRGLLNTEAFF. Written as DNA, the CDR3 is TGTGCCAGCAGCCAAGGATGGGGGAGGGGTCTCCTGAACACTGAAGCTTTCTTT.

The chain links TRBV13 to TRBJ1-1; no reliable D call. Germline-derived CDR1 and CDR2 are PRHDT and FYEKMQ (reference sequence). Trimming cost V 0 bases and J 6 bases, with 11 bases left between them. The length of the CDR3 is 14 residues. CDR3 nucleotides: TGTGCCAGCAGCTTAGGAGGCCGAGGTCCTGAAGCTTTCTTT. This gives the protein CASSLGGRGPEAFF.

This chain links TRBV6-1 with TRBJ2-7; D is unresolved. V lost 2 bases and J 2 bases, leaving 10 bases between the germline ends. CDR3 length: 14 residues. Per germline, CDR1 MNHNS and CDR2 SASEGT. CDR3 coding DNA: TGTGCCAGCAGTGAAACTCGCTTTCCCTACGAGCAGTACTTC. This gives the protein CASSETRFPYEQYF.

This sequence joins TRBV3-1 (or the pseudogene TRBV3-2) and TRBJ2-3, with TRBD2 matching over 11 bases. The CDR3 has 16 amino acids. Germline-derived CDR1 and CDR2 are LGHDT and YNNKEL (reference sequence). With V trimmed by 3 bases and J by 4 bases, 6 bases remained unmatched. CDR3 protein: CASSHHSGRVSDTQYF. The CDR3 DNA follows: TGTGCCAGCAGCCACCATAGCGGGAGGGTCTCAGATACGCAGTATTTT.

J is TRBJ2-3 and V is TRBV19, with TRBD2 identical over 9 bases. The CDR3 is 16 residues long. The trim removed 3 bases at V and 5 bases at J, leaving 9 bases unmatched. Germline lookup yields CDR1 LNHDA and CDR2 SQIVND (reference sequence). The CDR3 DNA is TGTGCCAGTAGTATTATGGCGGGAGGGCCTAGAGATACGCAGTATTTT. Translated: CASSIMAGGPRDTQYF.

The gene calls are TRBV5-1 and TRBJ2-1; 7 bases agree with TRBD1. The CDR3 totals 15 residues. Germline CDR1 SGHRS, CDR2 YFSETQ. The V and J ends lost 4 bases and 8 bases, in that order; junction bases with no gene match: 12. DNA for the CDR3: TGCGCCAGCAGCACTACCGACAGGGCAAGAGATGAGCAGTTCTTC. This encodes CASSTTDRARDEQFF.

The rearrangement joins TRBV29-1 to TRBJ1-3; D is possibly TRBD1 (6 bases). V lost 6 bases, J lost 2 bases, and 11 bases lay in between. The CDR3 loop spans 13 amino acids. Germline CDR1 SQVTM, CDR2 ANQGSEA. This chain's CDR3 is CSVYGQPGNTIYF. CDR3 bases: TGCAGCGTCTATGGACAGCCTGGAAACACCATATATTTT.

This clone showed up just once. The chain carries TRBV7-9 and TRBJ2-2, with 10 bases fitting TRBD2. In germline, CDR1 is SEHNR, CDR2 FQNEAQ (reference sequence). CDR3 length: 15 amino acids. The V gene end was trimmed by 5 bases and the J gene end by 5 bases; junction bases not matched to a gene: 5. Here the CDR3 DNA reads TGTGCCAGCAGCCCAAGCGGGAGGGGGACCGGGGAGCTGTTTTTT. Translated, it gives CASSPSGRGTGELFF.

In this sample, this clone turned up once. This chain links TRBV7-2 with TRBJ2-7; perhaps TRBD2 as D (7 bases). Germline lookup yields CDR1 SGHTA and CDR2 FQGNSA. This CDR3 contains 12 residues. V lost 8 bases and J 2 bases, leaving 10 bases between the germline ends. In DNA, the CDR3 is TGTGCCAGCGGGGGGGGCACCTACGAGCAGTACTTC. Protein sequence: CASGGGTYEQYF.

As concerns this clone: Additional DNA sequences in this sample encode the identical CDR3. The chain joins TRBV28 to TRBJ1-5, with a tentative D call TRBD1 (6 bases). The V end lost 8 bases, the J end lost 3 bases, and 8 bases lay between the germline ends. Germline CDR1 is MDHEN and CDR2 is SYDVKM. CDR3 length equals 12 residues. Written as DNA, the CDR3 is TGTGCCAGCCGGACAGCCAATCAGCCCCAGCATTTT. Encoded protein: CASRTANQPQHF.

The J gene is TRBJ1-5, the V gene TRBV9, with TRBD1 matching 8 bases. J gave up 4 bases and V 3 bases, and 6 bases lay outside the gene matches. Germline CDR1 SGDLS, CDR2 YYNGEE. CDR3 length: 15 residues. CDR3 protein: CASSAGGLGNQPQHF. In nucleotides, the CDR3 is TGTGCCAGCAGCGCAGGGGGCTTGGGAAATCAGCCCCAGCATTTT.

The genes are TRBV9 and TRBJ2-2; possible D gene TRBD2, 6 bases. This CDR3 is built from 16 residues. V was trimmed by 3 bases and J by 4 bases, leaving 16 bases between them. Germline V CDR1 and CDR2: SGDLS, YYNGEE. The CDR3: CASSAAGRLSTGELFF. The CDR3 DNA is TGTGCCAGCAGCGCGGCAGGGAGGCTTTCCACCGGGGAGCTGTTTTTT.

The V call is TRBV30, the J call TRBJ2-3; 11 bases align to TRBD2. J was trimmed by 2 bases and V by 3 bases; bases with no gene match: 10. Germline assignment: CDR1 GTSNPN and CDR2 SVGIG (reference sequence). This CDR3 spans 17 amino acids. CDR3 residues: CAWSKLGTSGNTDTQYF. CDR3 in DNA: TGTGCCTGGAGCAAACTGGGGACTAGCGGAAACACAGATACGCAGTATTTT.

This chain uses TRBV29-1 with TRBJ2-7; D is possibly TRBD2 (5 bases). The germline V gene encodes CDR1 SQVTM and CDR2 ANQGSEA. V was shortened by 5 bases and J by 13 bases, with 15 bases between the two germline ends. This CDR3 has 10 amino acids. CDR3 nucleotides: TGCAGCGTTTCTAGCATCTCACGATACTTC. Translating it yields CSVSSISRYF.

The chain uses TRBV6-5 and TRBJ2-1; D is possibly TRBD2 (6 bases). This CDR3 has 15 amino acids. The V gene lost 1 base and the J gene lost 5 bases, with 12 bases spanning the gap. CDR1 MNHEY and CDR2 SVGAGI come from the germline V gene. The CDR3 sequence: CASSYFAGLNNEQFF. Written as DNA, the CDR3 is TGTGCCAGCAGTTACTTCGCGGGATTGAACAATGAGCAGTTCTTC.

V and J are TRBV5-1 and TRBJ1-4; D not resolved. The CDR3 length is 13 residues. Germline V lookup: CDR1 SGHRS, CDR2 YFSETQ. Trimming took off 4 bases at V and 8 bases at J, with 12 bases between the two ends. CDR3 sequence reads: CASSGGDGEKLFF. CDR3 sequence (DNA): TGCGCCAGCAGCGGCGGGGATGGCGAAAAACTGTTTTTT. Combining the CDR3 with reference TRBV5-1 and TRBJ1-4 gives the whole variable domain KAGVTQTPRYLIKTRGQQVTLSCSPISGHRSVSWYQQTPGQGLQFLFEYFSETQRNKGNFPGRFSGRQFSNSRSEMNVSTLELGDSALYLCASSGGDGEKLFFGSGTQLSVL.